The 2 T cell receptor beta chains presented below share a single source sample, sequenced in a study of blood T cell repertoires in COVID-19. Measured with immunoSEQ multiplex PCR; TCRdb has only the in-frame clones, and not every one. The data show 130,000 to 150,000 clones, 84% seen once. Sequencing was done on a sample of PBMCs or T cells enriched from blood (not recorded which). The receptors stem from a woman aged 45-65 years who had been exposed to COVID-19.

As DNA, the CDR3 is TGTGCCAGCAGCCAAGGGACAGGGACTGAAGCTTTCTTT. Protein product: CASSQGTGTEAFF. The rearrangement links TRBV11-3 to TRBJ1-1; TRBD1 matches at 9 bases. CDR1 and CDR2 from the germline V gene are SGHNT and YENEEA. The CDR3 consists of 13 residues. Losses at the gene ends were 5 bases for V and 5 bases for J; bases not matched to a gene: 3.

The rearrangement uses TRBV7-8 and TRBJ1-3; D gene unclear. V lost 5 bases to trimming and J lost 2 bases, with 10 bases between them. From germline, CDR1 is SGHVS and CDR2 FQNEAQ. The CDR3 has 14 amino acids. The CDR3 is CASSPRTPGNTIYF. The CDR3 nucleotides read TGTGCCAGCAGCCCACGGACTCCTGGAAACACCATATATTTT.